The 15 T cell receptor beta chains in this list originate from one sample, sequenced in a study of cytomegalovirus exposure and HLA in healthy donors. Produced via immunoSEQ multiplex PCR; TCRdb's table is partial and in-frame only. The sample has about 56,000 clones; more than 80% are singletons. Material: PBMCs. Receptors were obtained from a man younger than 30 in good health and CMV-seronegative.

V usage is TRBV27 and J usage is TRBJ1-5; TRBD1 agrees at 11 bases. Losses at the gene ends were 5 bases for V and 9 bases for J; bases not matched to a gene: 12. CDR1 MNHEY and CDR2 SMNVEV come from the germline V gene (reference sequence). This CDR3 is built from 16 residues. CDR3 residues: CASSPGQGVTSGPQHF. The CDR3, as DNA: TGTGCCAGCAGTCCGGGACAGGGGGTAACTTCGGGGCCCCAGCATTTT.

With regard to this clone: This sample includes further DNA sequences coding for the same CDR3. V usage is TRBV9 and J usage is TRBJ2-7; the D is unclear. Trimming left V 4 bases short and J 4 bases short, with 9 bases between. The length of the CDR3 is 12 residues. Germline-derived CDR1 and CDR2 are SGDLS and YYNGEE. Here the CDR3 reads CASSSRGYEQYF. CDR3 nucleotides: TGTGCCAGCAGCTCTCGCGGTTACGAGCAGTACTTC.

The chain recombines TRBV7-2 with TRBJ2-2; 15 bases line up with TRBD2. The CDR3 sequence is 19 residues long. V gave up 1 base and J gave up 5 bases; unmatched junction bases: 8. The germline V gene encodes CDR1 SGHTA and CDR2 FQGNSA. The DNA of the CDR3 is TGTGCCAGCAGCTTAGGGGCGGGACTAGCGGGAGGAAGAACCGGGGAGCTGTTTTTT. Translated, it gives CASSLGAGLAGGRTGELFF.

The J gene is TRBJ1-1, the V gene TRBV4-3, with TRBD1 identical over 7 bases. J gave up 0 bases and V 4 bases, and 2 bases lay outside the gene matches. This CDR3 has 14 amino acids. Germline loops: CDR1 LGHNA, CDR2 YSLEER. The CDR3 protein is CASSPDRVNTEAFF. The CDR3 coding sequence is TGCGCCAGCAGCCCAGACAGGGTGAACACTGAAGCTTTCTTT.

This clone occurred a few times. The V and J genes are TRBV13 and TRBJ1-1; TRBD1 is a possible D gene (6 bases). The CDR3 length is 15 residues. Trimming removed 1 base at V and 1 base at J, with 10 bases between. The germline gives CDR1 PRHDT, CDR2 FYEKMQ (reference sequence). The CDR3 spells CASSLVGGENTEAFF. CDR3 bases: TGTGCCAGCAGCTTAGTAGGGGGGGAGAACACTGAAGCTTTCTTT.

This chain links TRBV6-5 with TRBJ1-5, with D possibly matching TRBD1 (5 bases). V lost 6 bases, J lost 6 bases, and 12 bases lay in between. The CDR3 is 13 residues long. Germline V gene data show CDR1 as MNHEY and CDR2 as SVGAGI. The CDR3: CASSRTGSQPQHF. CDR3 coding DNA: TGTGCCAGCAGCCGTACAGGCAGTCAGCCCCAGCATTTT.

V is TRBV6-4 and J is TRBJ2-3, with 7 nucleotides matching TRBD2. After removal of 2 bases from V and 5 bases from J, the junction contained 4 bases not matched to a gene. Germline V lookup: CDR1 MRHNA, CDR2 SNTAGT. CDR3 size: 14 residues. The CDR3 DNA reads TGTGCCAGCAGTGACGGGGGGGTTGGAGATACGCAGTATTTT. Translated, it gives CASSDGGVGDTQYF.

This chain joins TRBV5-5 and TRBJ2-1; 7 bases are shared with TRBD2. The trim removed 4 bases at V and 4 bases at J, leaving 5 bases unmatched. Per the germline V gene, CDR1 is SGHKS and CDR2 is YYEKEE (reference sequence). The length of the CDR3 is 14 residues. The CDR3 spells CASSPRGDYNEQFF. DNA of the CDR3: TGTGCCAGCAGCCCCCGGGGGGATTACAATGAGCAGTTCTTC. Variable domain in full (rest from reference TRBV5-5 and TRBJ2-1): DAGVTQSPTHLIKTRGQQVTLRCSPISGHKSVSWYQQVLGQGPQFIFQYYEKEERGRGNFPDRFSARQFPNYSSELNVNALLLGDSALYLCASSPRGDYNEQFFGPGTRLTVL.

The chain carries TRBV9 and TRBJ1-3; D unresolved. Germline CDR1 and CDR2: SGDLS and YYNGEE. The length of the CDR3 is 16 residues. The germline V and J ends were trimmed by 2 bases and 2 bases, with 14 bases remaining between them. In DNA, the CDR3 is TGTGCCAGCAGCGTTGGAGGTGGGGTCCCTGGAAACACCATATATTTT. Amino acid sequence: CASSVGGGVPGNTIYF. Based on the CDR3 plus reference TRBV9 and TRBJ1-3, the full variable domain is DSGVTQTPKHLITATGQRVTLRCSPRSGDLSVYWYQQSLDQGLQFLIQYYNGEERAKGNILERFSAQQFPDLHSELNLSSLELGDSALYFCASSVGGGVPGNTIYFGEGSWLTVV.

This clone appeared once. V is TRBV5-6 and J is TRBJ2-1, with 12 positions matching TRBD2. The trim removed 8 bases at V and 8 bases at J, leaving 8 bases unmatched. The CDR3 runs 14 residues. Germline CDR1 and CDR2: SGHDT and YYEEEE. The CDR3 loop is CASLGLAGIYEQFF. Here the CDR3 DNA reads TGTGCCAGTCTTGGACTAGCGGGAATATATGAGCAGTTCTTC.

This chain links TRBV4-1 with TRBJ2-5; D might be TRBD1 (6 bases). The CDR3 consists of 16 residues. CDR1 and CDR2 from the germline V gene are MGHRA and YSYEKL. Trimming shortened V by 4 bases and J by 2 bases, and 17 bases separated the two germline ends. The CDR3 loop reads CASSPRTGRFQETQYF. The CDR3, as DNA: TGCGCCAGCAGCCCGAGAACAGGGCGGTTTCAAGAGACCCAGTACTTC.

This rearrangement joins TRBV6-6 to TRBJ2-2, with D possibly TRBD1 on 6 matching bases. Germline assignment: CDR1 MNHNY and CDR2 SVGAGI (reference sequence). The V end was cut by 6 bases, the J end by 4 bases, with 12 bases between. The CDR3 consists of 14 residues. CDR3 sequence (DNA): TGTGCCAGCAGAGGACAGAAGAGCACCGGGGAGCTGTTTTTT. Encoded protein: CASRGQKSTGELFF.

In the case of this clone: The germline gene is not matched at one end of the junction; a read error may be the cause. CDR3 protein: CASRLEDGRRDSYEQYF. The CDR3 DNA follows: TGTGCCAGCAGGTTAGAGGACGGACGGCGGGACTCCTACGAGCAGTACTTC. The rearrangement links TRBV7-8 to TRBJ2-7; D is perhaps TRBD2 (6 bases). CDR3 length equals 17 residues. The germline V gene encodes CDR1 SGHVS and CDR2 FQNEAQ.

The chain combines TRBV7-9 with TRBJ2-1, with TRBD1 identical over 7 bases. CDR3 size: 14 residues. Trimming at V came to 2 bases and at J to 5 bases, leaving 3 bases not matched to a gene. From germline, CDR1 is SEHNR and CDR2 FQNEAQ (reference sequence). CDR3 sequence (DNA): TGTGCCAGCAGCTTAAGACAGGGTAACAATGAGCAGTTCTTC. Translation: CASSLRQGNNEQFF.

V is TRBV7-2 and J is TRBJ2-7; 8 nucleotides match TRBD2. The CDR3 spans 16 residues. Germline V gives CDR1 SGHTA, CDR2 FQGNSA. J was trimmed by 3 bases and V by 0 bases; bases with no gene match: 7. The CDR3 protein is CASSLAREGLHYEQYF. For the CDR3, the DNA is TGTGCCAGCAGCTTAGCACGGGAGGGCCTTCACTACGAGCAGTACTTC.